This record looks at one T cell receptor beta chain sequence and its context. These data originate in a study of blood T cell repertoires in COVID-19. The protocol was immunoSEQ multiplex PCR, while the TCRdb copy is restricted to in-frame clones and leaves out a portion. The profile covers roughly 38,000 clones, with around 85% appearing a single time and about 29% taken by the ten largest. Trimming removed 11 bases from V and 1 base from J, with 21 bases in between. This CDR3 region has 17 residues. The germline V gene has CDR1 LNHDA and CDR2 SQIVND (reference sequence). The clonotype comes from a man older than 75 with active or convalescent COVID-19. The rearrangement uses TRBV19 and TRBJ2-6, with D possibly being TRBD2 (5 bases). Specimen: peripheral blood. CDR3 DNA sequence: TGTGCCTCATCCCCGCGGACTGCCAAATCTGGGGCCAACGTCCTGACTTTC. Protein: CASSPRTAKSGANVLTF.